Listed here is a single TCR beta chain. The antigen is not known. V lost 0 bases and J lost 3, with 5 bases in between. Germline values: CDR1 LGHNA, CDR2 YSLEER. This CDR3 is built from 13 residues. The data belong to a study of cytomegalovirus exposure and HLA in healthy donors. PCR amplification relied on 60 Vbeta primers (plus 13 Jbeta primers). Assay: immunoSEQ multiplex PCR; the TCRdb copy retains only in-frame clones and omits some. The table records 150,000 to 200,000 clones, around 62% of them present only once. Regarding the study as a whole: As was reported, the classifier diagnosed cytomegalovirus status with high specificity and sensitivity.

Input material: PBMCs. The TCR was taken from a man aged 35-49 years in good health and CMV-seronegative. The chain is built from TRBV4-3 and TRBJ2-5; no clear D. The CDR3 DNA is TGCGCCAGCAGCCAAGAGACTGAAGAGACCCAGTACTTC. It yields the protein CASSQETEETQYF.